The 25 T cell receptor beta chains below were found in one sample sequenced in a study of shared clonotypes between healthy human individuals. Some clones are missing from TCRdb's copy, which holds only in-frame ones; the method was immunoSEQ multiplex PCR. In the table there are 500,000 or so clones, roughly 95% of which are singletons. Sequencing was carried out using naive CD4+ T cells sorted from blood. Regarding subset: CD45RA+ positively selected. Source of these receptors: a woman aged 30 to 39 in good health.

The rearrangement links TRBV5-1 to TRBJ2-2; TRBD2 might be the D (5 bases). Per the germline V gene, CDR1 is SGHRS and CDR2 is YFSETQ. V was pared by 0 bases and J by 4 bases, with 10 bases between. The CDR3 totals 15 residues. The DNA for the CDR3 is TGCGCCAGCAGCTTGGAGACTACAACCACCGGGGAGCTGTTTTTT. Amino acid sequence: CASSLETTTTGELFF.

This clone showed up just once. The chain couples TRBV28 to TRBJ1-2; 9 bases are a match to TRBD1. The CDR3 length is 12 residues. J lost 6 bases, V lost 8 bases, and 4 bases had no gene match. Per germline, CDR1 MDHEN and CDR2 SYDVKM. The CDR3 is CASRGQGNGYTF. CDR3 coding DNA: TGTGCCAGCCGGGGACAGGGTAATGGCTACACCTTC.

The chain's CDR3 is CASSILTSGGETQYF. The CDR3 DNA reads as TGTGCCAGCAGTATCCTGACTAGCGGTGGGGAGACCCAGTACTTC. The rearrangement links TRBV28 to TRBJ2-5; 9 bases fit TRBD2. This CDR3 comprises 15 residues. Germline trimming cut 5 bases from V and 5 bases from J; bases unmatched to any gene: 9. Looked up from germline, CDR1 is MDHEN and CDR2 is SYDVKM.

The chain has TRBV5-6 and TRBJ2-7; D perhaps matches TRBD1 (6 bases). The CDR3 consists of 15 residues. Deletions cut 0 bases from V and 3 bases from J, with 13 bases between. Germline CDR1 and CDR2: SGHDT and YYEEEE. CDR3 coding DNA: TGTGCCAGCAGCTTGGGACAGGCGACACGCTACGAGCAGTACTTC. It translates to CASSLGQATRYEQYF.

A remark on this clone: The same CDR3 is also encoded by other DNA sequences in this sample. The rearrangement links TRBV28 to TRBJ2-6; TRBD1 matches at 7 bases. From germline, CDR1 is MDHEN and CDR2 SYDVKM. J gave up 1 base and V 6 bases, and 3 bases lay outside the gene matches. The CDR3 extends over 15 amino acids. CDR3 nucleotides: TGTGCCAGCAGCACGACAGGGTCTGGGGCCAACGTCCTGACTTTC. The encoded protein is CASSTTGSGANVLTF.

The chain couples TRBV7-9 to TRBJ1-4; D may be TRBD1 (5 bases). The CDR3 spans 18 residues. Germline V gives CDR1 SEHNR, CDR2 FQNEAQ (reference sequence). Trimming shortened V by 5 bases and J by 2 bases, and 21 bases separated the two germline ends. CDR3 sequence reads: CASSPFLLIGDTNEKLFF. The CDR3 bases are TGTGCCAGCAGCCCCTTTTTACTCATCGGGGACACTAATGAAAAACTGTTTTTT.

This chain connects TRBV15 to TRBJ2-5; D ambiguous. Germline CDR1 is LNHNV and CDR2 is YYDKDF (reference sequence). V was clipped by 1 base and J by 2 bases, with 20 bases between them. The CDR3 runs 18 residues. CDR3 DNA sequence: TGTGCCACCAGCAGAGTATTTGAGTTCGCTGAATTTCAAGAGACCCAGTACTTC. This codes for CATSRVFEFAEFQETQYF.

In nucleotides, the CDR3 is TGTGCCAGCAGTCTAACTTGGACTAGCGGGAAGATCTACAATGAGCAGTTCTTC. Its translation: CASSLTWTSGKIYNEQFF. The gene calls are TRBV28 and TRBJ2-1; 12 nucleotides agree with TRBD2. V dropped 5 bases and J dropped 3; count of bases not matched to a gene: 11. Germline V lookup: CDR1 MDHEN, CDR2 SYDVKM. The CDR3 has 18 amino acids.

The chain has TRBV7-8 and TRBJ2-6, with TRBD1 as a possible D gene (5 bases). The V gene's germline CDR1 is SGHVS and CDR2 FQNEAQ. The CDR3 is 14 residues long. The V and J ends lost 4 bases and 1 base respectively, with 5 bases between them. The CDR3 region has the DNA TGTGCCAGCAGCTCAGGGTCTGGGGCCAACGTCCTGACTTTC. Encoded protein: CASSSGSGANVLTF.

V usage is TRBV27 and J usage is TRBJ1-2, with 7 bases aligning to TRBD1. The V segment lost 2 bases and the J segment 2 bases; nucleotides outside the gene matches: 5. There are 15 residues in the CDR3. Germline V gene data show CDR1 as MNHEY and CDR2 as SMNVEV (reference sequence). CDR3 sequence reads: CASSLPRGANYGYTF. CDR3 nucleotide sequence: TGTGCCAGCAGTTTACCCAGGGGGGCGAACTATGGCTACACCTTC.

The chain has TRBV27 and TRBJ1-1; no clear D gene. The CDR3 runs 13 residues. Germline lookup yields CDR1 MNHEY and CDR2 SMNVEV (reference sequence). Trimming took off 8 bases at V and 6 bases at J, with 16 bases between the two ends. CDR3 in DNA: TGTGCCAGCCGATATCCCGGGTCGGCTGAAGCTTTCTTT. Translated: CASRYPGSAEAFF.

This clone is a singleton in its sample. The rearrangement uses TRBV28 and TRBJ2-3; 8 bases fit TRBD2. CDR3 size: 17 residues. Germline loops: CDR1 MDHEN, CDR2 SYDVKM. J was trimmed by 4 bases and V by 7 bases; bases with no gene match: 16. CDR3 DNA sequence: TGTGCCAGCAAACGGGGGGCTGGAGCGGGAGCTCCAGATACGCAGTATTTT. This gives the protein CASKRGAGAGAPDTQYF. Full variable domain (remainder filled in from reference TRBV28 and TRBJ2-3): DVKVTQSSRYLVKRTGEKVFLECVQDMDHENMFWYRQDPGLGLRLIYFSYDVKMKEKGDIPEGYSVSREKKERFSLILESASTNQTSMYLCASKRGAGAGAPDTQYFGPGTRLTVL.

The chain employs TRBV5-1 and TRBJ2-7, with TRBD1 identical over 8 bases. This CDR3 has 15 amino acids. CDR1 and CDR2 from the germline V gene are SGHRS and YFSETQ. The V segment lost 3 bases and the J segment 0 bases; nucleotides outside the gene matches: 5. The chain's CDR3 is CASSSGQGFSYEQYF. In nucleotides, the CDR3 is TGCGCCAGCAGCTCAGGACAGGGCTTCTCCTACGAGCAGTACTTC.

DNA of the CDR3: TGTGCCAGCACCCAAAGGACAGGGGTGAGCACTGAAGCTTTCTTT. Amino acid sequence: CASTQRTGVSTEAFF. V and J are TRBV2 and TRBJ1-1, with 9 bases aligning to TRBD1. The CDR3 is made up of 15 amino acids. Looked up from germline, CDR1 is SNHLY and CDR2 is FYNNEI. V trimming: 7 bases; J trimming: 4 bases; junction bases outside the gene matches: 10.

Comments on this clone: A read error may account for a junction end that differs from germline. This chain joins TRBV2 and TRBJ2-4; 8 bases are a match to TRBD2. CDR3 length: 15 residues. Looked up from germline, CDR1 is SNHLY and CDR2 is FYNNEI. This chain's CDR3 is CASSKAGVAKNIQYF. As DNA, the CDR3 is TGTGCCAGCAGTAAAGCGGGAGTCGCCAAAAACATTCAGTACTTC.

The chain links TRBV4-1 to TRBJ2-7, with D possibly called TRBD1 or TRBD2 (5 bases each). Germline CDR1 and CDR2: MGHRA and YSYEKL. Trimming took 2 bases from V and 2 from J, leaving 19 bases between them. The CDR3 runs to 17 residues. The DNA for the CDR3 is TGCGCCAGCAGCCAAAGGGGCGGTGGCTTCGGGGCCTACGAGCAGTACTTC. Encoded protein: CASSQRGGGFGAYEQYF.

This rearrangement joins TRBV6-6 to TRBJ1-4; 9 nucleotides match TRBD1. This CDR3 is built from 16 residues. The V gene's germline CDR1 is MNHNY and CDR2 SVGAGI (reference sequence). J gave up 7 bases and V 5 bases, and 11 bases lay outside the gene matches. CDR3 residues: CASSPWTGVLVEKLFF. The CDR3 DNA sequence: TGTGCCAGCAGTCCGTGGACAGGGGTTCTTGTTGAAAAACTGTTTTTT.

The chain couples TRBV6-1 to TRBJ1-1; the D is unclear. Germline lookup yields CDR1 MNHNS and CDR2 SASEGT. V lost 1 base and J 11 bases, leaving 14 bases between the germline ends. The CDR3 runs 13 residues. The CDR3 DNA reads as TGTGCCAGCAGTGAAGATTGGACCTCCGGCGCTTTCTTT. Residues: CASSEDWTSGAFF.

The CDR3 sequence: CASSFSGRNEQYF. The CDR3 region has the DNA TGTGCCAGCAGTTTTAGCGGGAGGAACGAGCAGTACTTC. V gene TRBV27 combines with J gene TRBJ2-7; 10 nucleotides line up with TRBD2. The junction had 1 base not matched to a gene; V was cut back by 3 bases and J by 5 bases. The germline CDR1 and CDR2 sequences are MNHEY and SMNVEV (reference sequence). The CDR3 contains 13 residues.

CDR3 residues: CASSLGTMLKQTPNNEKLFF. In DNA, the CDR3 is TGTGCCAGCAGTTTGGGCACTATGCTTAAACAAACTCCTAATAATGAAAAACTGTTTTTT. The chain carries TRBV27 and TRBJ1-4; D call uncertain. Germline V lookup: CDR1 MNHEY, CDR2 SMNVEV (reference sequence). V was trimmed by 3 bases and J by 4 bases, leaving 27 bases between them. This CDR3 contains 20 residues. The full variable domain, with the rest looked up from reference TRBV27 and TRBJ1-4, is EAQVTQNPRYLITVTGKKLTVTCSQNMNHEYMSWYRQDPGLGLRQIYYSMNVEVTDKGDVPEGYKVSRKEKRNFPLILESPSPNQTSLYFCASSLGTMLKQTPNNEKLFFGSGTQLSVL.

Written as DNA, the CDR3 is TGTGCCAGTAGTATAGAACAGACGAATTCACCCCTCCACTTT. As protein: CASSIEQTNSPLHF. The V and J genes are TRBV19 and TRBJ1-6, with unresolved D. The CDR3 runs to 14 residues. Per the germline V gene, CDR1 is LNHDA and CDR2 is SQIVND (reference sequence). V lost 0 bases and J lost 7, with 7 bases in between.

CDR3 in amino acids: CASSRYLAGVGYEQYF. Written as DNA, the CDR3 is TGCGCCAGCAGCAGATACCTAGCGGGAGTTGGCTACGAGCAGTACTTC. V and J are TRBV5-1 and TRBJ2-7, with 10 bases lining up with TRBD2. Germline V CDR1 and CDR2: SGHRS, YFSETQ. This CDR3 has 16 amino acids. V dropped 4 bases and J dropped 3; count of bases not matched to a gene: 10.

This clone occurred once. The chain joins TRBV10-1 to TRBJ2-3; a weak D match, TRBD2 (5 bases). The CDR3 totals 14 residues. Germline V gives CDR1 WNHNN, CDR2 SYGVQD (reference sequence). V lost 4 bases and J lost 0, with 8 bases in between. CDR3 sequence (DNA): TGCGCCAGCAGTGGGACTGCTAGCACAGATACGCAGTATTTT. It translates to CASSGTASTDTQYF.

The chain carries TRBV2 and TRBJ1-2, with D tentatively TRBD1 (6 bases). This CDR3 is 15 amino acids long. In germline, CDR1 is SNHLY, CDR2 FYNNEI. V lost 7 bases and J lost 2, with 17 bases in between. The CDR3 reads CASTARGGVNYGYTF. The CDR3 DNA follows: TGTGCCAGCACGGCCAGGGGAGGGGTCAACTATGGCTACACCTTC.

The rearrangement joins TRBV5-1 to TRBJ2-7; 12 bases line up with TRBD2. V shed 0 bases and J 6 bases; nucleotides not matched to a gene: 10. Germline values: CDR1 SGHRS, CDR2 YFSETQ. The CDR3 totals 17 residues. CDR3 nucleotides: TGCGCCAGCAGCTTGGTACCGGGACTAGCGGGTGACTTCGAGCAGTACTTC. This encodes CASSLVPGLAGDFEQYF.